These T cell receptor beta chains were read from a single sample in a study of T cell changes during pregnancy in multiple sclerosis. The method was immunoSEQ multiplex PCR; TCRdb's version includes in-frame clones alone and lacks a portion of them. The sample has fewer than 70,000 clones, under 95% seen once. The source material was peripheral blood, sampled in the third trimester of pregnancy. These receptors came from a female donor with multiple sclerosis, enrolled in a pregnancy study. Each CDR3 is given with its conserved first and last residue. Each record gives: J gene, clone size, D gene, V gene, CDR3 DNA, CDR3 protein. The D gene is left open where the match is weak. Only some rows state a clone size, as once, few, many or a class for expanded clones.

J gene: TRBJ2-6; clone size: NA; D gene: NA; V gene: TRBV6-5; CDR3 DNA: TGTGCCAGCAGTTACGGGAGCTCTGGGGCCAACGTCCTGACTTTC; CDR3 protein: CASSYGSSGANVLTF
J gene: TRBJ1-1; clone size: once; D gene: NA; V gene: TRBV18; CDR3 DNA: TGTGCCAGCTCACCCGGAGGACGGACGGGGACTGAAGCTTTCTTT; CDR3 protein: CASSPGGRTGTEAFF
J gene: TRBJ2-7; clone size: NA; D gene: NA; V gene: TRBV9; CDR3 DNA: TGTGCCAGCAGCGTAGGACAGCAACTTATCTACGAGCAGTACTTC; CDR3 protein: CASSVGQQLIYEQYF
J gene: TRBJ1-5; clone size: NA; D gene: NA; V gene: TRBV10-2; CDR3 DNA: TGCGCCAGCAGTGAGTCGGCGGTGCGTCGGGGCAATCAGCCCCAGCATTTT; CDR3 protein: CASSESAVRRGNQPQHF
J gene: TRBJ2-7; clone size: once; D gene: TRBD2; V gene: TRBV30; CDR3 DNA: TGTGCCTGGAGTTGGGCGGGAGATTACGAGCAGTACTTC; CDR3 protein: CAWSWAGDYEQYF
J gene: TRBJ2-7; clone size: NA; D gene: TRBD1; V gene: TRBV30; CDR3 DNA: TGTGCCTGGAGTCAAAGGGCGGGACAGGGACCCTACGAGCAGTACTTC; CDR3 protein: CAWSQRAGQGPYEQYF
J gene: TRBJ1-1; clone size: NA; D gene: TRBD1; V gene: TRBV5-1; CDR3 DNA: TGCGCCAGCAGACAGGGGACAGACACTGAAGCTTTCTTT; CDR3 protein: CASRQGTDTEAFF
J gene: TRBJ2-3; clone size: NA; D gene: TRBD2; V gene: TRBV6-4; CDR3 DNA: TGTGCCAGCAGTGACTCGGCTAGCGGGGAGGGCACAGATACGCAGTATTTT; CDR3 protein: CASSDSASGEGTDTQYF
J gene: TRBJ2-1; clone size: NA; D gene: TRBD1; V gene: TRBV5-1; CDR3 DNA: TGCGCCAGCAGCGGGCAAGGGACAGAATACAATGAGCAGTTCTTC; CDR3 protein: CASSGQGTEYNEQFF
J gene: TRBJ1-4; clone size: NA; D gene: NA; V gene: TRBV5-1; CDR3 DNA: TGCGCCAGCAGCTTGGCCGGGTTTCGTGAAAAACTGTTTTTT; CDR3 protein: CASSLAGFREKLFF
J gene: TRBJ2-1; clone size: NA; D gene: TRBD2; V gene: TRBV9; CDR3 DNA: TGTGCCAGCAGCCTCCGACTAGCGGGGGGGTACAATGAGCAGTTCTTC; CDR3 protein: CASSLRLAGGYNEQFF
J gene: TRBJ1-6; clone size: few; D gene: NA; V gene: TRBV5-4; CDR3 DNA: TGTGCCACCGCCTTCGGCCGCGGGAATTCACCCCTCCACTTT; CDR3 protein: CATAFGRGNSPLHF
J gene: TRBJ1-2; clone size: NA; D gene: NA; V gene: TRBV28; CDR3 DNA: TGTGCCAGCAGTTTGGGACACCCACCCGGCTACACCTTC; CDR3 protein: CASSLGHPPGYTF
J gene: TRBJ1-6; clone size: NA; D gene: NA; V gene: TRBV5-1; CDR3 DNA: TGCGCCAGCAGCCCAGGACAGAATTCACCCCTCCACTTT; CDR3 protein: CASSPGQNSPLHF
J gene: TRBJ2-1; clone size: NA; D gene: TRBD1; V gene: TRBV11-1; CDR3 DNA: TGTGCCAGCAGCTTAGTTGACAGGGGAAAAGAGCAGTTCTTC; CDR3 protein: CASSLVDRGKEQFF
J gene: TRBJ2-5; clone size: NA; D gene: TRBD2; V gene: TRBV5-1; CDR3 DNA: TGCGCCAGCAGCTTGGCGGGGCTAGCGGGGGGTTATAGCCAAGAGACCCAGTACTTC; CDR3 protein: CASSLAGLAGGYSQETQYF
J gene: TRBJ1-1; clone size: NA; D gene: TRBD1; V gene: TRBV18; CDR3 DNA: TGTGCCAGCTCACCCTGGACAGGGGCGGGGAACACTGAAGCTTTCTTT; CDR3 protein: CASSPWTGAGNTEAFF
J gene: TRBJ2-5; clone size: NA; D gene: TRBD1; V gene: TRBV7-9; CDR3 DNA: TGTGCCAGCAGCTCACCTTACCGGGACAGGTCAGAGACCCAGTACTTC; CDR3 protein: CASSSPYRDRSETQYF
J gene: TRBJ2-2; clone size: NA; D gene: TRBD2; V gene: TRBV29-1; CDR3 DNA: TGCACAGCGGGGGACACCGGGGAGCTGTTTTTT; CDR3 protein: CTAGDTGELFF
J gene: TRBJ2-7; clone size: once; D gene: TRBD1; V gene: TRBV7-9; CDR3 DNA: TGTGCCAGCGCTACAGGGGGCCGTTACGAGCAGTACTTC; CDR3 protein: CASATGGRYEQYF
J gene: TRBJ1-1; clone size: few; D gene: NA; V gene: TRBV25-1; CDR3 DNA: TGTGCCAGCAGTGAAACGTGGGGCTTGAACACTGAAGCTTTCTTT; CDR3 protein: CASSETWGLNTEAFF
J gene: TRBJ1-1; clone size: NA; D gene: NA; V gene: TRBV5-1; CDR3 DNA: TGCGCCAGCCCTCCGGGAGGGTTCGGGGCTGAAGCTTTCTTT; CDR3 protein: CASPPGGFGAEAFF
J gene: TRBJ1-5; clone size: NA; D gene: NA; V gene: TRBV7-2; CDR3 DNA: TGTGCCAGCAGCACCCAGGGAGGAAGCAATCAGCCCCAGCATTTT; CDR3 protein: CASSTQGGSNQPQHF
J gene: TRBJ1-2; clone size: NA; D gene: TRBD1; V gene: TRBV5-6; CDR3 DNA: TGTGCCAGCAGCTTGATCGAGGCAGGGGGTGGCTATGGCTACACCTTC; CDR3 protein: CASSLIEAGGGYGYTF
J gene: TRBJ2-1; clone size: NA; D gene: NA; V gene: TRBV11-2; CDR3 DNA: TGTGCCAGCAGCACACTACCCTTCGGCAGACGTGAGCAGTTCTTC; CDR3 protein: CASSTLPFGRREQFF
J gene: TRBJ2-3; clone size: few; D gene: TRBD2; V gene: TRBV5-1; CDR3 DNA: TGCGCCAGCAGCTCCCGGTCGCGGGGGAACACCCGAGATACGCAGTATTTT; CDR3 protein: CASSSRSRGNTRDTQYF
J gene: TRBJ1-5; clone size: NA; D gene: NA; V gene: TRBV7-3; CDR3 DNA: TGTGCCAGCAGCCAGGGGCAGGGGCAGCCCCAGCATTTT; CDR3 protein: CASSQGQGQPQHF
J gene: TRBJ2-7; clone size: NA; D gene: NA; V gene: TRBV6-5; CDR3 DNA: TGTGCCAGCAGTCTGAGCGGCGAGCAGTACTTC; CDR3 protein: CASSLSGEQYF
J gene: TRBJ2-1; clone size: NA; D gene: NA; V gene: TRBV10-3; CDR3 DNA: TGTGCCACCCGAGCCCCGACGGAGGATGAGCAGTTCTTC; CDR3 protein: CATRAPTEDEQFF
J gene: TRBJ2-3; clone size: NA; D gene: NA; V gene: TRBV6-8; CDR3 DNA: TGTGCCAGCAGTTATAAGGCCGGAGGTACGCAGTATTTT; CDR3 protein: CASSYKAGGTQYF
J gene: TRBJ1-6; clone size: once; D gene: NA; V gene: TRBV10-3; CDR3 DNA: TGTGCCATCAGTGAGTCAACCCCACGTATCGGGTATTCACCCCTCCACTTT; CDR3 protein: CAISESTPRIGYSPLHF
J gene: TRBJ2-7; clone size: NA; D gene: TRBD1; V gene: TRBV5-6; CDR3 DNA: TGTGCCAGCAGCTTGGGCGACAGGGGTGACGAGCAGTACTTC; CDR3 protein: CASSLGDRGDEQYF
J gene: TRBJ1-4; clone size: NA; D gene: TRBD1; V gene: TRBV18; CDR3 DNA: TGTGCCAGCTCACCAGAGAGGGGGCGGAATGAAAAACTGTTTTTT; CDR3 protein: CASSPERGRNEKLFF
J gene: TRBJ1-2; clone size: NA; D gene: NA; V gene: TRBV7-9; CDR3 DNA: TGTGCCAGCAGCAGGCCTCAGACTAGATATGGCTACACCTTC; CDR3 protein: CASSRPQTRYGYTF
J gene: TRBJ1-5; clone size: NA; D gene: NA; V gene: TRBV28; CDR3 DNA: TGTGCCAGCCTTCAGGACGGCAGGGTGCTTATACAGCCCCAGCATTTT; CDR3 protein: CASLQDGRVLIQPQHF
J gene: TRBJ2-5; clone size: NA; D gene: NA; V gene: TRBV11-2; CDR3 DNA: TGTGCCAGCAGCCCCGCGGAGACCCAGTACTTC; CDR3 protein: CASSPAETQYF
J gene: TRBJ2-5; clone size: once; D gene: NA; V gene: TRBV29-1; CDR3 DNA: TGCAGCGTTGAGGAGGGGACGCAAGAGACCCAGTACTTC; CDR3 protein: CSVEEGTQETQYF
J gene: TRBJ2-1; clone size: NA; D gene: NA; V gene: TRBV23-1; CDR3 DNA: TGCGCCAGCAGTCGATTCGGGGAGAGGGATTATGAGCAGTTCTTC; CDR3 protein: CASSRFGERDYEQFF
J gene: TRBJ2-7; clone size: NA; D gene: TRBD2; V gene: TRBV5-1; CDR3 DNA: TGCGCCAGCAGCCGGGGGGGCCCTGCCTACGAGCAGTACTTC; CDR3 protein: CASSRGGPAYEQYF
J gene: TRBJ1-1; clone size: NA; D gene: NA; V gene: TRBV18; CDR3 DNA: TGTGCCAGCTCACCGGACTTTGGGCTTAACGTTGAAGCTTTCTTT; CDR3 protein: CASSPDFGLNVEAFF
J gene: TRBJ2-5; clone size: NA; D gene: TRBD1; V gene: TRBV5-8; CDR3 DNA: TGTGCCAGCAGCGCACCGACAGGGACAGAGACCCAGTACTTC; CDR3 protein: CASSAPTGTETQYF
J gene: TRBJ2-4; clone size: NA; D gene: NA; V gene: TRBV7-9; CDR3 DNA: TGTGCCAGCAGCCCCAGGGGATACATTCAGTACTTC; CDR3 protein: CASSPRGYIQYF
J gene: TRBJ1-2; clone size: NA; D gene: NA; V gene: TRBV7-9; CDR3 DNA: TGTGCCAGCAGCTTCAGCAGGGGTGGCTACACCTTC; CDR3 protein: CASSFSRGGYTF
J gene: TRBJ1-3; clone size: NA; D gene: TRBD1; V gene: TRBV5-1; CDR3 DNA: TGCGCCAGCAGCTGGATGACAGGGACCGGAAACACCATATATTTT; CDR3 protein: CASSWMTGTGNTIYF
J gene: TRBJ1-1; clone size: NA; D gene: TRBD1; V gene: TRBV18; CDR3 DNA: TGTGCCAGCTCACCGAATACAGGGGACACTGAAGCTTTCTTT; CDR3 protein: CASSPNTGDTEAFF
J gene: TRBJ1-5; clone size: few; D gene: NA; V gene: TRBV6-5; CDR3 DNA: TGTGCCAGCAGGAGACTGGCAGGGAGCAATCAGCCCCAGCATTTT; CDR3 protein: CASRRLAGSNQPQHF
J gene: TRBJ2-7; clone size: NA; D gene: TRBD2; V gene: TRBV7-2; CDR3 DNA: TGTGCCAGCAGCCCCCGCGAGCGGGGGGGTTACGAGCAGTACTTC; CDR3 protein: CASSPRERGGYEQYF
J gene: TRBJ1-5; clone size: NA; D gene: NA; V gene: TRBV2; CDR3 DNA: TGTGCCAGCAGTGGGATCGGGGATCAGCCCCAGCATTTT; CDR3 protein: CASSGIGDQPQHF
J gene: TRBJ2-1; clone size: NA; D gene: NA; V gene: TRBV5-4; CDR3 DNA: TGTGCCAGCAGCTTGGGAGGGAGCTCCTACAATGAGCAGTTCTTC; CDR3 protein: CASSLGGSSYNEQFF
J gene: TRBJ2-5; clone size: NA; D gene: NA; V gene: TRBV6-6; CDR3 DNA: TGTGCCAGCAGTTCCTCGACAGGCCGAGGGACCCAGTACTTC; CDR3 protein: CASSSSTGRGTQYF
J gene: TRBJ1-4; clone size: NA; D gene: NA; V gene: TRBV5-8; CDR3 DNA: TGTGCCAGCGAATCGGCCGGGATTAATGAAAAACTGTTTTTT; CDR3 protein: CASESAGINEKLFF
J gene: TRBJ2-7; clone size: NA; D gene: NA; V gene: TRBV7-2; CDR3 DNA: TGTGCCAGCAGCCGGAGGACGGGGGCCTACGAGCAGTACTTC; CDR3 protein: CASSRRTGAYEQYF
J gene: TRBJ2-3; clone size: NA; D gene: NA; V gene: TRBV12-5; CDR3 DNA: TGTGCTAGTGGTTTGGTACAAGACGGGGAAGCGGACACAGATACGCAGTATTTT; CDR3 protein: CASGLVQDGEADTDTQYF
J gene: TRBJ2-7; clone size: NA; D gene: TRBD2; V gene: TRBV29-1; CDR3 DNA: TGCAGCGTGGGGGGGGATGGAGGGAGCACCTACGAGCAGTACTTC; CDR3 protein: CSVGGDGGSTYEQYF
J gene: TRBJ2-7; clone size: once; D gene: TRBD1; V gene: TRBV7-2; CDR3 DNA: TGTGCCAGCAGCCAGGACAGGTTCTACGAGCAGTACTTC; CDR3 protein: CASSQDRFYEQYF
J gene: TRBJ2-1; clone size: once; D gene: NA; V gene: TRBV19; CDR3 DNA: TGTGCCAGTAGTATAGATCAAGCCGACTACAATACCATCAATGAGCAGTTCTTC; CDR3 protein: CASSIDQADYNTINEQFF
J gene: TRBJ1-1; clone size: NA; D gene: TRBD1; V gene: TRBV2; CDR3 DNA: TGTGCCAGCAGTCAAGACAGGGGGGCTGAAGCTTTCTTT; CDR3 protein: CASSQDRGAEAFF